Listed below are T cell receptor beta chains from one sample, sequenced in a study of blood T cell repertoires in COVID-19. Using immunoSEQ multiplex PCR, the repertoire was profiled, and TCRdb retains in-frame clones only, with some absent. Of about 72,000 clones in the sample, about nine tenths are singletons; the top ten hold around 9.9%. Material: peripheral blood. These receptors were obtained from a man between 70 and 80 years old with active or convalescent COVID-19. Each CDR3 is given with its conserved first and last residue. D genes are given only for firm matches. For some rows the clone size is stated as once, few or many, or as a class when expanded; others skip it.

>-|TRBJ1-1|TRBV7-9|13|TRBD1
CASSTGQGTEAFF
TGTGCCAGCAGCACCGGACAGGGCACTGAAGCTTTCTTT
>-|TRBJ1-3|TRBV15|13|-
CATRSSSGNTIYF
TGTGCCACCAGGTCCAGCTCTGGAAACACCATATATTTT
>-|TRBJ1-1|TRBV18|17|-
CASSPLPPQTRNTEAFF
TGTGCCAGCTCACCACTCCCCCCCCAGACAAGGAACACTGAAGCTTTCTTT
>few|TRBJ2-3|TRBV11-3|17|TRBD2
CASSSTRLAASTDTQYF
TGTGCCAGCAGTTCAACTAGACTAGCGGCTAGCACAGATACGCAGTATTTT
>-|TRBJ2-5|TRBV5-1|13|TRBD1
CASSGQGIETQYF
TGCGCCAGCAGCGGACAGGGTATCGAGACCCAGTACTTC
>-|TRBJ2-7|TRBV28|14|-
CASSLTGSSYEQYF
TGTGCCAGCAGTTTAACAGGGAGCTCCTACGAGCAGTACTTC
>-|TRBJ2-7|TRBV3-1/TRBV3-2|13|-
CASSQGTQVKQYF
TGTGCCAGCAGCCAAGGGACTCAGGTCAAGCAGTACTTC
>-|TRBJ2-7|TRBV28|17|TRBD2
CASSLSSLAGGHYEQYF
TGTGCCAGCAGTTTATCTTCCCTAGCGGGAGGGCACTACGAGCAGTACTTC
>-|TRBJ1-4|TRBV18|14|-
CASSPNRQPEKLFF
TGTGCCAGCTCACCAAACAGACAACCCGAAAAACTGTTTTTT
>-|TRBJ2-4|TRBV3-1/TRBV3-2|14|-
CASSQRSRGDIQYF
TGTGCCAGCAGCCAAAGGAGCAGAGGCGACATTCAGTACTTC
>-|TRBJ1-1|TRBV24-1|11|-
CATSVMRVAFF
TGTGCCACCAGTGTTATGAGAGTAGCTTTCTTT
>-|TRBJ1-2|TRBV24-1|13|-
CATSQDKNYGYTF
TGTGCCACCAGTCAGGACAAAAACTATGGCTACACCTTC
>-|TRBJ1-4|TRBV5-1|14|TRBD1
CASSWDRFNEKLFF
TGCGCCAGCAGCTGGGACAGATTTAATGAAAAACTGTTTTTT
>-|TRBJ1-2|TRBV24-1|14|-
CATSDISAGYGYTF
TGTGCCACCAGTGATATAAGTGCCGGCTATGGCTACACCTTC
>-|TRBJ2-5|TRBV20-1|11|-
CSARDRETQYF
TGCAGTGCTAGAGATCGAGAGACCCAGTACTTC
>-|TRBJ2-3|TRBV30|14|TRBD1
CAWRPAGGPGVQYF
TGTGCCTGGAGGCCCGCAGGGGGCCCTGGCGTGCAGTATTTT
>-|TRBJ2-1|TRBV19|13|-
CASSMLPDNEQFF
TGTGCCAGTAGTATGTTGCCAGACAATGAGCAGTTCTTC
>many|TRBJ2-7|TRBV10-2|12|-
CASSVVTTEQYF
TGCGCCAGCAGTGTAGTTACCACCGAGCAGTACTTC
>-|TRBJ1-6|TRBV3-1/TRBV3-2|16|TRBD1
CASSQAGTGGSSPLHF
TGTGCCAGCAGCCAAGCCGGGACAGGGGGCAGTTCACCCCTCCACTTT
>few|TRBJ1-5|TRBV28|16|TRBD1
CASSAPMTGGGQPQHF
TGTGCCAGCAGTGCTCCGATGACAGGGGGTGGACAGCCCCAGCATTTT
>few|TRBJ1-6|TRBV2|19|TRBD1
CASSQKGDRDFSYNSPLHF
TGTGCCAGCAGTCAAAAGGGAGACAGGGATTTCTCCTATAATTCACCCCTCCACTTT
>-|TRBJ2-2|TRBV6-5|11|-
CASRAWGELFF
TGTGCCAGCAGGGCCTGGGGGGAGCTGTTTTTT
>-|TRBJ2-5|TRBV27|17|TRBD2
CASSLRGPSGSRETQYF
TGTGCCAGCAGTCTAAGGGGCCCTAGCGGGAGTAGAGAGACCCAGTACTTC
>-|TRBJ1-3|TRBV7-8|18|-
CASSLIGGETNSGNTIYF
TGTGCCAGCAGCTTAATAGGGGGAGAGACTAACTCTGGAAACACCATATATTTT
>-|TRBJ2-1|TRBV5-1|13|-
CASSLGPSGEQFF
TGCGCCAGCAGCTTGGGACCCTCGGGTGAGCAGTTCTTC
>-|TRBJ2-7|TRBV2|13|-
CASRPRFSGEQYF
TGTGCCAGCAGACCTAGGTTCTCGGGCGAGCAGTACTTC
>-|TRBJ1-2|TRBV5-1|13|-
CASSLGQIYGYTF
TGCGCCAGCAGCTTGGGACAGATCTATGGCTACACCTTC
>-|TRBJ2-3|TRBV7-3|16|TRBD1
CASSLGQGPSSNTQYF
TGTGCCAGCAGCTTAGGACAGGGGCCTTCGTCTAATACGCAGTATTTT
>-|TRBJ1-4|TRBV2|15|-
CASSESSGVGEKLFF
TGTGCCAGCAGTGAATCCTCAGGGGTGGGTGAAAAACTGTTTTTT
>-|TRBJ1-1|TRBV6-6|13|TRBD1
CASSSQGQGEAFF
TGTGCCAGCAGTTCCCAAGGACAGGGTGAAGCTTTCTTT
>-|TRBJ2-7|TRBV11-2|13|-
CASSVGENYEQYF
TGTGCCAGCAGCGTCGGGGAGAACTACGAGCAGTACTTC
>once|TRBJ2-5|TRBV19|14|-
CASHPRGFGETQYF
TGTGCCAGCCATCCTAGGGGGTTCGGGGAGACCCAGTACTTC
>-|TRBJ1-2|TRBV7-9|17|-
CASSPIVSPGQNYGYTF
TGTGCCAGCAGCCCAATAGTTTCCCCTGGACAGAACTATGGCTACACCTTC
>once|TRBJ2-3|TRBV2|13|-
CASNFQGTDTQYF
TGTGCCAGCAATTTCCAGGGGACAGATACGCAGTATTTT
>-|TRBJ1-5|TRBV2|14|-
CASSTDRGNQPQHF
TGTGCCAGCAGTACCGACAGAGGCAATCAGCCCCAGCATTTT
>-|TRBJ2-7|TRBV11-2|14|TRBD1
CASTLRGTAYEQYF
TGTGCCAGCACCCTGCGAGGGACAGCCTACGAGCAGTACTTC
>-|TRBJ2-1|TRBV2|14|TRBD2
CASEGLAGLNEQFF
TGTGCCAGCGAGGGACTAGCAGGCCTCAATGAGCAGTTCTTC
>-|TRBJ1-1|TRBV5-6|16|-
CASSLAKGRRNTEAFF
TGTGCCAGCAGCTTGGCCAAGGGGAGGCGAAACACTGAAGCTTTCTTT
>-|TRBJ2-7|TRBV3-1/TRBV3-2|13|-
CASSQDYRNEQYF
TGTGCCAGCAGCCAAGATTACAGGAACGAGCAGTACTTC
>-|TRBJ2-3|TRBV6-6|16|TRBD1
CASSKGQGKSTDTQYF
TGTGCCAGCAGCAAAGGACAGGGGAAAAGCACAGATACGCAGTATTTT
>-|TRBJ2-1|TRBV4-3|17|TRBD2
CASSQEPWGGSYNEQFF
TGCGCCAGCAGCCAAGAACCCTGGGGGGGGTCCTACAATGAGCAGTTCTTC